This T cell receptor (beta chain) appears in the sequencing data of a study of OX40 agonist ivuxolimab in advanced cancers. The study, taken as a whole, reports: Nonresponders, in some cases, also had low normalized T-cell clonal expansion.

Profiling relied on immunoSEQ multiplex PCR, and the TCRdb table lists in-frame clones only, not all of them. The table lists under 140,000 clones, around nine tenths of them singletons. A note on this clone: Its antigen is not known.

The source material was CD4+ or CD8+ T cells sorted from blood, sampled in a trial of the OX40 agonist ivuxolimab. This sequence originates from an adult with an advanced solid tumor such as melanoma, head and neck, liver or kidney cancer.

CDR3 sequence reads: CASSPWTLSSGNTIYF. CDR3 coding DNA: TGTGCCAGCAGTCCATGGACACTTAGCTCTGGAAACACCATATATTTT. This chain joins TRBV25-1 and TRBJ1-3; weak D call: TRBD1 (5 bases). This CDR3 is built from 16 residues. V gave up 5 bases and J gave up 0 bases, with 14 bases separating them. Germline V gene lookup returns CDR1 MGHDK and CDR2 SYGVNS.